This TCR beta chain was retrieved from a study of CD8+ T cells in alopecia areata. The germline V gene encodes CDR1 MGHDK and CDR2 SYGVNS. The V gene end was trimmed by 8 bases and the J gene end by 0 bases; junction bases not matched to a gene: 6. The CDR3 is 16 residues long. Reverse transcribed after extraction, RNA yielded cDNA as the sequencing template. Produced via immunoSEQ multiplex PCR; TCRdb's table is partial and in-frame only. The data show over 95,000 clones, roughly three fifths seen once. Treatment noted: oral pan-JAK inhibitor, 5-10 mg twice daily. Sequences were derived from CD4+ T cells sorted from blood, sampled at week 24, from a patient treated with tofacitinib. This receptor was identified in a human donor with alopecia areata. The rearrangement uses TRBV25-1 and TRBJ2-4; the match to TRBD2 covers 11 bases. The CDR3 DNA sequence: TGTGCCAGCTCCCCTAGCGGGGGGACAGCCAAAAACATTCAGTACTTC. It translates to CASSPSGGTAKNIQYF.